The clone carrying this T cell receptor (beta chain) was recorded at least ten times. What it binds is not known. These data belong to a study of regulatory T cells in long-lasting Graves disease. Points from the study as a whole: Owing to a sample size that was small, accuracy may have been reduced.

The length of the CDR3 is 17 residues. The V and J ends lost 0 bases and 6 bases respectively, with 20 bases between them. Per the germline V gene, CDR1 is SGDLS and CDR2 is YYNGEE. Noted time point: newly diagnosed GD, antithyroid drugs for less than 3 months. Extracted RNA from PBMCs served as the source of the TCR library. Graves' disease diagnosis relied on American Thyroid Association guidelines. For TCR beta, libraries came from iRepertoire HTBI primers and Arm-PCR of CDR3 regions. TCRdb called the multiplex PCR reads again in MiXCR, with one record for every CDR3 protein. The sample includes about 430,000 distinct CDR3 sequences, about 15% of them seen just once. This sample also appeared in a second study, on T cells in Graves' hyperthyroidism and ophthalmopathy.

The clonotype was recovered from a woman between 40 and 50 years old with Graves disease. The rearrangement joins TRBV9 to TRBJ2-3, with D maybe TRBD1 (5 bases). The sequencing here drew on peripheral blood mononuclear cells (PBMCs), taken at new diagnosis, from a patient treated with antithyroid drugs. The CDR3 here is CASSVGLTALTGDTQYF. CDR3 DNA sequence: TGTGCCAGCAGCGTAGGGTTGACAGCGCTAACCGGGGATACGCAGTATTTT. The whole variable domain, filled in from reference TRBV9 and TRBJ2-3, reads DSGVTQTPKHLITATGQRVTLRCSPRSGDLSVYWYQQSLDQGLQFLIQYYNGEERAKGNILERFSAQQFPDLHSELNLSSLELGDSALYFCASSVGLTALTGDTQYFGPGTRLTVL.